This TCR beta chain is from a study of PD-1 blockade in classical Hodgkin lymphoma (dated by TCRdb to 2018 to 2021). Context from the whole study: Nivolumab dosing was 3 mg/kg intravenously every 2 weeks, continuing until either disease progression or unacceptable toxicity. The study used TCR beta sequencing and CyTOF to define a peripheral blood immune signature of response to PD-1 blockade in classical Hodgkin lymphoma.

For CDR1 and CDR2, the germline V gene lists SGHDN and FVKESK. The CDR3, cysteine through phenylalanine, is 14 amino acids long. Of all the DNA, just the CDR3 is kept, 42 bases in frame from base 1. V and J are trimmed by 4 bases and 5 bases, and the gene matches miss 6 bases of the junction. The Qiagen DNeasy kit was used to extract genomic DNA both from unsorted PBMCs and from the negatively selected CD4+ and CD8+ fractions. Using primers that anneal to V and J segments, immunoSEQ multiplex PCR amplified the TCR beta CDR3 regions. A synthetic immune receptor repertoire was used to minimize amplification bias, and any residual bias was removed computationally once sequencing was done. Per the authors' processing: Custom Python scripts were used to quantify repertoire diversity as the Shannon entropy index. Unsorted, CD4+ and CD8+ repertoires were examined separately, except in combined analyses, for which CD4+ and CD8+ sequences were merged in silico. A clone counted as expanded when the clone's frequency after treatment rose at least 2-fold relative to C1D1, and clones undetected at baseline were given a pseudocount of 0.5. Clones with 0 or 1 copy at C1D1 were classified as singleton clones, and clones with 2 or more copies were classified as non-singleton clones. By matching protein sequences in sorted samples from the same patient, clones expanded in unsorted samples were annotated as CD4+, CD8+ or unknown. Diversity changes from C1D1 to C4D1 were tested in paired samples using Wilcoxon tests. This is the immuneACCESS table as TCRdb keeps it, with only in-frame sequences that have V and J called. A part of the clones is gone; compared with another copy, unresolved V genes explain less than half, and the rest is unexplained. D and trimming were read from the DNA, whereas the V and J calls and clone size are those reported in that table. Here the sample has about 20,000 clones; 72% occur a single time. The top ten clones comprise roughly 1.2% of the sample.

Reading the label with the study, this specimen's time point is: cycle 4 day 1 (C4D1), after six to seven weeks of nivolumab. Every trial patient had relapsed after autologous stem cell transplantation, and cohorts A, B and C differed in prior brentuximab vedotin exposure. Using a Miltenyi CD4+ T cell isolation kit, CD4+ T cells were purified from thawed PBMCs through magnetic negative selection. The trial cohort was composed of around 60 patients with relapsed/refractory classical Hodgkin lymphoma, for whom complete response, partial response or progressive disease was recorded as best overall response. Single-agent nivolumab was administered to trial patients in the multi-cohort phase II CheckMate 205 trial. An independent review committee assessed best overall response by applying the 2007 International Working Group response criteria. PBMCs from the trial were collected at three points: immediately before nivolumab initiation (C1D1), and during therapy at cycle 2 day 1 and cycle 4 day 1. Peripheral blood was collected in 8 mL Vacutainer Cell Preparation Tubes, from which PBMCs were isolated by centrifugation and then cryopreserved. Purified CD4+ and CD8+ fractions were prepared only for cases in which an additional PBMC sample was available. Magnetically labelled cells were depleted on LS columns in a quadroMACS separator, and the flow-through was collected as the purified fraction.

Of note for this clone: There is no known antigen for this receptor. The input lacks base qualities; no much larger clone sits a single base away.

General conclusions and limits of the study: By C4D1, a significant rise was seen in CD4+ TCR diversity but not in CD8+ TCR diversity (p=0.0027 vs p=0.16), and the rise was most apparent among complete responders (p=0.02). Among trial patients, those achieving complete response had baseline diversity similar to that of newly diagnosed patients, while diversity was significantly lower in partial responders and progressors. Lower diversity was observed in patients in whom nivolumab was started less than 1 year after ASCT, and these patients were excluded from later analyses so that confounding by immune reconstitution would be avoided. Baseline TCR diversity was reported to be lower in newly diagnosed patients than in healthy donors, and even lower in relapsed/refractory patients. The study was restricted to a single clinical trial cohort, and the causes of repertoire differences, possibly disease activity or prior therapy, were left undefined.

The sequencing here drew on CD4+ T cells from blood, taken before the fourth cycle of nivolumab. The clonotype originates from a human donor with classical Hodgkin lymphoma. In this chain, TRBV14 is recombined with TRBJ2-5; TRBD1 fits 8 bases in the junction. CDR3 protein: CASSRGTGGETQYF. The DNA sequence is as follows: TGTGCCAGCAGCCGCGGGACAGGCGGTGAGACCCAGTACTTC.